The 16 T cell receptor beta chains listed next were all sequenced from one sample in a study of CD8+ T cells in alopecia areata. Isolated RNA was reverse transcribed into cDNA used as the sequencing template. Only in-frame clones appear in the TCRdb table, and some are missing; sequencing was by immunoSEQ multiplex PCR. The sample shows fewer than 250,000 clones, about 53% of them seen only once. This specimen consisted of CD4+ T cells sorted from blood, obtained at week 0. All receptors derive from a human donor with alopecia areata.

This clone has a handful of counts. The chain is built from TRBV29-1 and TRBJ1-6; 7 nucleotides line up with TRBD1. The CDR3 is 15 amino acids. CDR1 is SQVTM and CDR2 is ANQGSEA in the germline V gene. After removal of 4 bases from V and 5 bases from J, the junction contained 8 bases not matched to a gene. In nucleotides, the CDR3 is TGCAGCGTTGCAACAGGGGATACGAATAATTCACCCCTCCACTTT. Its protein is CSVATGDTNNSPLHF.

The chain is built from TRBV30 and TRBJ1-1; D not resolved. Germline CDR1 is GTSNPN and CDR2 is SVGIG (reference sequence). V dropped 8 bases and J dropped 0 bases, with 10 bases sitting between them. CDR3 length: 12 residues. The CDR3 nucleotides read TGTGCCGGGGTCGGGTTGAACACTGAAGCTTTCTTT. Protein: CAGVGLNTEAFF.

This clone was counted only a few times. The V and J genes are TRBV29-1 and TRBJ2-1; 12 bases map to TRBD2. Germline CDR1 is SQVTM and CDR2 is ANQGSEA. V was clipped by 5 bases and J by 4 bases; unmatched bases: 3. The CDR3 is 14 amino acids. CDR3 nucleotides: TGCAGCGTTATAACTAGCGGGAGGTACAATGAGCAGTTCTTC. This sequence encodes CSVITSGRYNEQFF.

This clone was found a few times. The chain employs TRBV7-9 and TRBJ2-5, with D hard to call. The CDR3 consists of 15 residues. Trimming stripped 5 bases from V and 2 bases from J, with 15 bases between. Germline V gene data show CDR1 as SEHNR and CDR2 as FQNEAQ (reference sequence). CDR3 DNA: TGTGCCAGCAGCCCCCTCGGTGGCGCACAAGAGACCCAGTACTTC. Protein product: CASSPLGGAQETQYF.

The chain recombines TRBV18 with TRBJ1-5; perhaps TRBD1 as D (5 bases). The germline V and J ends were trimmed by 3 bases and 5 bases, with 17 bases remaining between them. Germline CDR1 is KGHSH and CDR2 is LQKENI. This CDR3 spans 16 amino acids. The CDR3 coding sequence is TGTGCCAGCTCACCGTTCTCAGGACACTCAGATCAGCCCCAGCATTTT. Translation gives CASSPFSGHSDQPQHF.

This clone was observed a single time. This chain links TRBV28 with TRBJ1-2; D gene uncertain. Between the trimmed V and J ends, which lost 4 bases and 5 bases, there was a span of 14 bases. Germline assignment: CDR1 MDHEN and CDR2 SYDVKM. The CDR3 contains 14 residues. CDR3 region: CASSSRRRAYGYTF. The CDR3 bases are TGTGCCAGCAGTTCCCGCCGGCGGGCATATGGCTACACCTTC.

The chain combines TRBV29-1 with TRBJ2-5, with 7 bases identical to TRBD2. This CDR3 spans 14 amino acids. CDR1 SQVTM and CDR2 ANQGSEA come from the germline V gene. The V segment lost 4 bases and the J segment 7 bases; nucleotides outside the gene matches: 12. As DNA, the CDR3 is TGCAGCGTTGCCCTATTAGCGGGCCGCGGGACCCAGTACTTC. Its translation: CSVALLAGRGTQYF.

The chain recombines TRBV6-5 with TRBJ2-1, with D possibly called TRBD1 or TRBD2 (5 bases each). The germline gives CDR1 MNHEY, CDR2 SVGAGI. Trimming cost V 6 bases and J 5 bases, with 11 bases left between them. The CDR3 consists of 13 residues. The CDR3, as DNA: TGTGCCAGCAGGAGGGGATACCACAATGAGCAGTTCTTC. Translated: CASRRGYHNEQFF.

DNA for the CDR3: TGCGCCAGCAGCTTTATGGGCGAAGGCCTCCACTTT. Protein: CASSFMGEGLHF. The chain has TRBV5-1 and TRBJ1-6, with D hard to call. V lost 2 bases and J lost 15, with 12 bases in between. Germline CDR1 and CDR2: SGHRS and YFSETQ. The CDR3 covers 12 residues.

The chain joins TRBV4-1 to TRBJ2-4; 11 bases agree with TRBD2. J gave up 4 bases and V 0 bases, and 5 bases lay outside the gene matches. CDR1 and CDR2 from the germline V gene are MGHRA and YSYEKL. This CDR3 comprises 17 residues. CDR3 region: CASSQEQRLAGKNIQYF. The DNA for the CDR3 is TGCGCCAGCAGCCAAGAGCAAAGACTAGCGGGAAAAAACATTCAGTACTTC.

The chain carries TRBV29-1 and TRBJ2-7; D may correspond to TRBD1 or TRBD2 (6 bases each). Trimming took 7 bases from V and 6 from J, leaving 28 bases between them. This CDR3 has 16 amino acids. The germline V gene encodes CDR1 SQVTM and CDR2 ANQGSEA. CDR3 amino acids: CSATASGGGALGEQYF. The CDR3 coding sequence is TGCAGCGCCACCGCCAGTGGAGGGGGTGCCTTGGGCGAGCAGTACTTC.

The chain couples TRBV13 to TRBJ2-7, with 7 bases matching TRBD1. The CDR3 contains 14 residues. Losses at the gene ends were 0 bases for V and 3 bases for J; bases not matched to a gene: 2. Germline values: CDR1 PRHDT, CDR2 FYEKMQ (reference sequence). CDR3 protein: CASSLGDRDYEQYF. CDR3 coding DNA: TGTGCCAGCAGCTTAGGAGACAGGGACTACGAGCAGTACTTC.

This sequence joins TRBV6-6 and TRBJ1-2; TRBD1 is a possible D gene (5 bases). The CDR3 consists of 16 residues. CDR1 is MNHNY and CDR2 is SVGAGI in the germline V gene (reference sequence). V lost 2 bases and J 4 bases, leaving 17 bases between the germline ends. CDR3 sequence reads: CASSYAGTDTSYGYTF. Here the CDR3 DNA reads TGTGCCAGCAGTTACGCCGGGACGGACACTTCCTATGGCTACACCTTC.

The CDR3 spells CAGGSGSGANVLTF. Written as DNA, the CDR3 is TGTGCCGGGGGGTCGGGCTCTGGGGCCAACGTCCTGACTTTC. This chain uses TRBV2 with TRBJ2-6, with D maybe TRBD2 (6 bases). This CDR3 contains 14 residues. V was pared by 11 bases and J by 0 bases, with 11 bases between. Per the germline V gene, CDR1 is SNHLY and CDR2 is FYNNEI. Complete variable domain (other parts from reference TRBV2 and TRBJ2-6): EPEVTQTPSHQVTQMGQEVILRCVPISNHLYFYWYRQILGQKVEFLVSFYNNEISEKSEIFDDQFSVERPDGSNFTLKIRSTKLEDSAMYFCAGGSGSGANVLTFGAGSRLTVL.

This clone has a handful of counts. V and J are TRBV10-3 and TRBJ1-6; a weak D match, TRBD1 (5 bases). The V end was cut by 6 bases, the J end by 0 bases, with 6 bases between. There are 14 residues in the CDR3. The germline CDR1 and CDR2 sequences are ENHRY and SYGVKD. For the CDR3, the DNA is TGTGCCATCAGCGACAGCTCCTATAATTCACCCCTCCACTTT. Encoded protein: CAISDSSYNSPLHF.

The chain has TRBV2 and TRBJ2-7; no clear D. Germline CDR1 is SNHLY and CDR2 is FYNNEI. This CDR3 is built from 11 residues. Trimming took off 6 bases at V and 4 bases at J, with 7 bases between the two ends. CDR3 loop: CASRLYYEQYF. The DNA for the CDR3 is TGTGCCAGCAGACTATATTACGAGCAGTACTTC.